One sample yielded the 24 T cell receptor beta chains listed below, sequenced in a study of technical replicates of blood from several donors. Using immunoSEQ multiplex PCR, the repertoire was profiled, and TCRdb retains in-frame clones only, with some absent. The sample holds nearly 95,000 clones, about 95% seen once. Sequenced sample: T cells isolated from PBMCs. These receptors were taken from a human donor in good health.

This clone was detected once. The rearrangement links TRBV6-6 to TRBJ2-1, with TRBD2 matching over 9 bases. There are 15 residues in the CDR3. Trimming cost V 6 bases and J 6 bases; bases outside gene matches: 9. Germline CDR1 and CDR2: MNHNY and SVGAGI (reference sequence). CDR3 in amino acids: CASRPVAGEGNEQFF. The CDR3 region has the DNA TGTGCCAGCAGACCCGTAGCGGGAGAAGGCAATGAGCAGTTCTTC.

Only one count was recorded for this clone. The chain combines TRBV7-2 with TRBJ1-5; tentatively, D is TRBD1 (5 bases). V was cut by 3 bases and J by 8 bases, with 14 bases left in between. Germline V CDR1 and CDR2: SGHTA, FQGNSA. The CDR3 totals 14 residues. The CDR3 spells CASSLTRDGEPQHF. The CDR3 DNA follows: TGTGCCAGCAGCTTGACCAGGGATGGGGAGCCCCAGCATTTT. The full variable domain, rest sourced from reference TRBV7-2 and TRBJ1-5, is GAGVSQSPSNKVTEKGKDVELRCDPISGHTALYWYRQSLGQGLEFLIYFQGNSAPDKSGLPSDRFSAERTGGSVSTLTIQRTQQEDSAVYLCASSLTRDGEPQHFGDGTRLSIL.

The chain couples TRBV19 to TRBJ2-7, with TRBD1 identical over 8 bases. Losses at the gene ends were 5 bases for V and 4 bases for J; bases not matched to a gene: 7. The CDR3 sequence is 14 residues long. Germline loops: CDR1 LNHDA, CDR2 SQIVND (reference sequence). DNA of the CDR3: TGTGCCAGTAGTGGGACCACAGGGGGATACGAGCAGTACTTC. Its protein product is CASSGTTGGYEQYF. The full variable domain, rest sourced from reference TRBV19 and TRBJ2-7, is DGGITQSPKYLFRKEGQNVTLSCEQNLNHDAMYWYRQDPGQGLRLIYYSQIVNDFQKGDIAEGYSVSREKKESFPLTVTSAQKNPTAFYLCASSGTTGGYEQYFGPGTRLTVT.

This clone was seen more than once but under ten times. The rearrangement joins TRBV7-3 to TRBJ1-1; D perhaps matches TRBD1 (5 bases). The CDR3 is made up of 14 amino acids. Germline V gene sequence: CDR1 SGHTA, CDR2 FQGTGA. The ends were cut back, 1 base at V and 5 bases at J, with 11 bases in the middle. The CDR3 DNA follows: TGTGCCAGCAGCTTAAGTCAGGGCGATACTGAAGCTTTCTTT. Translation: CASSLSQGDTEAFF.

The rearrangement joins TRBV9 to TRBJ1-1; tentatively, D is TRBD1 (5 bases). V was trimmed by 5 bases and J by 2 bases, leaving 7 bases between them. The length of the CDR3 is 12 residues. CDR1 and CDR2 (germline): SGDLS, YYNGEE. The CDR3 loop is CASSTGNTEAFF. The DNA for the CDR3 is TGTGCCAGCAGTACAGGCAACACTGAAGCTTTCTTT.

The chain is built from TRBV7-3 and TRBJ2-2; D is perhaps TRBD1 (5 bases). This CDR3 has 16 amino acids. From germline, CDR1 is SGHTA and CDR2 FQGTGA. V was shortened by 5 bases and J by 6 bases, with 19 bases between the two germline ends. The CDR3 DNA reads as TGTGCCAGCAGCCCATTACCAGGGATTGGAGCCGGGGAGCTGTTTTTT. Protein sequence: CASSPLPGIGAGELFF.

The chain is built from TRBV11-3 and TRBJ2-1; the match to TRBD2 covers 9 bases. CDR1 SGHNT and CDR2 YENEEA come from the germline V gene. V gave up 1 base and J gave up 8 bases; unmatched junction bases: 6. This CDR3 is 15 amino acids long. Written as DNA, the CDR3 is TGTGCCAGCAGCTTAGCCGGGACTAGCCCGCATGAGCAGTTCTTC. Its translation: CASSLAGTSPHEQFF.

J is TRBJ1-4 and V is TRBV5-6; 7 nucleotides match TRBD1. The CDR3 is 17 amino acids. V shed 0 bases and J 7 bases; nucleotides not matched to a gene: 12. Looked up from germline, CDR1 is SGHDT and CDR2 is YYEEEE. This chain's CDR3 is CASSLVQGGERREKLFF. In DNA, the CDR3 is TGTGCCAGCAGCTTGGTTCAAGGGGGCGAACGTCGTGAAAAACTGTTTTTT.

The genes are TRBV19 and TRBJ2-7, with 9 bases that match TRBD1. V trimming: 9 bases; J trimming: 5 bases; junction bases outside the gene matches: 5. CDR1 LNHDA and CDR2 SQIVND come from the germline V gene (reference sequence). CDR3 length: 12 amino acids. The CDR3 protein is CARRTGGDEQYF. CDR3 DNA sequence: TGTGCCAGACGAACAGGGGGCGACGAGCAGTACTTC.

The V gene is TRBV2, the J gene TRBJ2-7, with 12 nucleotides matching TRBD2. CDR3 size: 15 residues. Trimming at V came to 5 bases and at J to 5 bases, leaving 7 bases not matched to a gene. Germline assignment: CDR1 SNHLY and CDR2 FYNNEI. The CDR3 bases are TGTGCCAGCAGTCCTCTCCTAGCGGGAGGGGACGAGCAGTACTTC. This translates into CASSPLLAGGDEQYF. The full variable domain, its missing parts supplied by reference TRBV2 and TRBJ2-7, is EPEVTQTPSHQVTQMGQEVILRCVPISNHLYFYWYRQILGQKVEFLVSFYNNEISEKSEIFDDQFSVERPDGSNFTLKIRSTKLEDSAMYFCASSPLLAGGDEQYFGPGTRLTVT.

This chain links TRBV14 with TRBJ1-1; D may be TRBD1 (5 bases). The CDR3 sequence is 12 residues long. V was shortened by 7 bases and J by 1 base, with 7 bases between the two germline ends. Germline lookup yields CDR1 SGHDN and CDR2 FVKESK. The CDR3 reads CASKGRNTEAFF. CDR3 DNA sequence: TGTGCCAGCAAGGGGCGGAACACTGAAGCTTTCTTT.

This clone was observed a few times. The chain employs TRBV30 and TRBJ1-3; no clear D. Germline V gene sequence: CDR1 GTSNPN, CDR2 SVGIG (reference sequence). V was pared by 7 bases and J by 2 bases, with 15 bases between. The CDR3 length is 14 residues. The CDR3 here is CASRRGGTGNTIYF. The CDR3, as DNA: TGTGCCTCTAGGCGGGGAGGGACTGGAAACACCATATATTTT.

This clone has just one count. This chain uses TRBV9 with TRBJ2-4; maybe TRBD2 (6 bases). Germline lookup yields CDR1 SGDLS and CDR2 YYNGEE. There are 18 residues in the CDR3. The V gene lost 3 bases and the J gene lost 0 bases, with 19 bases spanning the gap. The CDR3, as DNA: TGTGCCAGCAGCGGATCCGGGACTGGAAGCCTAGCCAAAAACATTCAGTACTTC. Its translation: CASSGSGTGSLAKNIQYF.

The chain has TRBV14 and TRBJ2-1; 13 bases line up with TRBD2. With 5 bases clipped from V and 9 bases from J, the junction kept 7 bases outside the gene matches. CDR1 and CDR2 (germline): SGHDN, FVKESK. This CDR3 region has 15 residues. The CDR3 is CASSKLAGGPAEQFF. The CDR3 DNA sequence: TGTGCCAGCAGCAAACTAGCGGGAGGGCCAGCTGAGCAGTTCTTC.

The rearrangement joins TRBV5-6 to TRBJ2-3; weak D call: TRBD1 (6 bases). Trimming removed 2 bases at V and 3 bases at J, with 16 bases between. Germline CDR1 and CDR2: SGHDT and YYEEEE. The CDR3 loop spans 16 amino acids. CDR3 nucleotide sequence: TGTGCCAGCAGCTTTTGGACAGCAGCTTATACAGATACGCAGTATTTT. Amino acids: CASSFWTAAYTDTQYF.

The rearrangement uses TRBV10-3 and TRBJ1-1; D may be TRBD1 (6 bases). Germline lookup yields CDR1 ENHRY and CDR2 SYGVKD. V shed 10 bases and J shed 1 base, with 16 bases lying between them. The CDR3 has 14 amino acids. CDR3 loop: CATETGLENTEAFF. The CDR3 coding sequence is TGTGCCACAGAAACAGGGTTGGAGAACACTGAAGCTTTCTTT.

This clone was counted once. The rearrangement links TRBV18 to TRBJ2-1, with D possibly TRBD2 on 5 matching bases. Germline assignment: CDR1 KGHSH and CDR2 LQKENI. The CDR3 loop spans 15 amino acids. Trimming stripped 6 bases from V and 2 bases from J, with 14 bases between. In nucleotides, the CDR3 is TGTGCCAGCTCCCTCTTAGAGGGTGCCTACAATGAGCAGTTCTTC. Protein sequence: CASSLLEGAYNEQFF.

The chain joins TRBV4-1 to TRBJ2-3; TRBD2 might be the D (6 bases). Trimming removed 5 bases from V and 0 bases from J, with 18 bases in between. Germline V CDR1 and CDR2: MGHRA, YSYEKL. This CDR3 has 17 amino acids. The CDR3 region has the DNA TGCGCCAGCAGCAGCCGGGACTTTATGTCTAGCACAGATACGCAGTATTTT. The encoded protein is CASSSRDFMSSTDTQYF.

Only one count was recorded for this clone. The rearrangement links TRBV7-9 to TRBJ2-5; no firm D call. There are 15 residues in the CDR3. Trimming removed 1 base from V and 1 base from J, with 10 bases in between. Per germline, CDR1 SEHNR and CDR2 FQNEAQ (reference sequence). CDR3 in DNA: TGTGCCAGCAGCTTAGAATCTGCGGTCCAAGAGACCCAGTACTTC. It specifies CASSLESAVQETQYF.

The chain carries TRBV19 and TRBJ2-2, with TRBD2 identical over 8 bases. Per germline, CDR1 LNHDA and CDR2 SQIVND (reference sequence). The CDR3 is 13 amino acids. J lost 7 bases, V lost 4 bases, and 2 bases had no gene match. CDR3 amino acids: CASSKRGNGELFF. The CDR3 region has the DNA TGTGCCAGTAGTAAGCGGGGGAACGGGGAGCTGTTTTTT.

The V gene is TRBV27, the J gene TRBJ1-6; possibly TRBD1 for D (6 bases). V was trimmed by 5 bases and J by 11 bases, leaving 16 bases between them. Germline V gene sequence: CDR1 MNHEY, CDR2 SMNVEV (reference sequence). The CDR3 extends over 14 amino acids. Here the CDR3 reads CASSPSGVGAPLHF. CDR3 DNA sequence: TGTGCCAGCAGTCCCTCAGGGGTCGGGGCACCCCTCCACTTT.

The chain joins TRBV25-1 to TRBJ2-3; 9 nucleotides line up with TRBD2. Germline V gives CDR1 MGHDK, CDR2 SYGVNS. The V and J ends lost 0 bases and 5 bases, in that order; junction bases with no gene match: 6. The CDR3 is 16 residues long. The CDR3 coding sequence is TGTGCCAGCAGTGAATACAGCGGGAGGCGTGGAGATACGCAGTATTTT. Amino acids: CASSEYSGRRGDTQYF.

The chain employs TRBV6-1 and TRBJ2-3; 7 bases line up with TRBD2. Trimming at V came to 6 bases and at J to 2 bases, leaving 2 bases not matched to a gene. The CDR3 length is 13 residues. Germline values: CDR1 MNHNS, CDR2 SASEGT. As DNA, the CDR3 is TGTGCCAGCAGGAGCGGGGTCACAGATACGCAGTATTTT. Translated: CASRSGVTDTQYF.

The CDR3 bases are TGTGCCAGCAGTTGGGAGGGATACCGCTCCTACAATGAGCAGTTCTTC. As protein: CASSWEGYRSYNEQFF. The chain is built from TRBV28 and TRBJ2-1; 7 bases match TRBD2. The CDR3 contains 16 residues. Germline V gene lookup returns CDR1 MDHEN and CDR2 SYDVKM. Losses at the gene ends were 4 bases for V and 0 bases for J; bases not matched to a gene: 6.